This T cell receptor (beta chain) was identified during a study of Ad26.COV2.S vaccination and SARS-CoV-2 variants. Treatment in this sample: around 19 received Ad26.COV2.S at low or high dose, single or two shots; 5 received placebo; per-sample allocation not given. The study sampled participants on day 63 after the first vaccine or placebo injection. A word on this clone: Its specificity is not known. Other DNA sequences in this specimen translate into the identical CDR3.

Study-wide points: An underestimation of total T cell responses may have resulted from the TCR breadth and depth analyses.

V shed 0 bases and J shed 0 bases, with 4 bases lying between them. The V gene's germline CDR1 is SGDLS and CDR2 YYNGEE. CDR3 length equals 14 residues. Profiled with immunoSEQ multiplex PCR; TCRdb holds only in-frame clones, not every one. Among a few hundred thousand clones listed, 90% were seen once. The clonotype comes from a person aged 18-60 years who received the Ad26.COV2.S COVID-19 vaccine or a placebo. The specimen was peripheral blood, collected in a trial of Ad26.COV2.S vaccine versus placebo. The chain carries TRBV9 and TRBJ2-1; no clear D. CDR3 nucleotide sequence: TGTGCCAGCAGCGTAGGTGGCTCCTACAATGAGCAGTTCTTC. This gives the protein CASSVGGSYNEQFF. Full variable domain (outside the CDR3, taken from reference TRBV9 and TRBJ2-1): DSGVTQTPKHLITATGQRVTLRCSPRSGDLSVYWYQQSLDQGLQFLIQYYNGEERAKGNILERFSAQQFPDLHSELNLSSLELGDSALYFCASSVGGSYNEQFFGPGTRLTVL.